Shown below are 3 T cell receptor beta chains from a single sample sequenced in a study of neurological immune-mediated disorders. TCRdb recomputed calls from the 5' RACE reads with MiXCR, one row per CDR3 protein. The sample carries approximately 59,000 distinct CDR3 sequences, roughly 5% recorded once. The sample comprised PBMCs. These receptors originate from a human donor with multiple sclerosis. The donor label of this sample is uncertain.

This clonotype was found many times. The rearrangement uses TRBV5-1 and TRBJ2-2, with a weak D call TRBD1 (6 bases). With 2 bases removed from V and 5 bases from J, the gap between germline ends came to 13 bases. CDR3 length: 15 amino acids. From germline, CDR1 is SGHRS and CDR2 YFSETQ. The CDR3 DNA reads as TGCGCCAGCAGCTTTTGGACAGTGGGGACCGGGGAGCTGTTTTTT. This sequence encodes CASSFWTVGTGELFF.

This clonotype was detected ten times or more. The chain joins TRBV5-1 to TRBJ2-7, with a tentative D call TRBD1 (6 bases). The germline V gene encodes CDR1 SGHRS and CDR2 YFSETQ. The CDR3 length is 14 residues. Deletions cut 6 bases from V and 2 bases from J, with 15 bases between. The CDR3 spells CASTEGGAPYEQYF. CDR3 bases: TGCGCCAGCACTGAAGGGGGTGCCCCCTACGAGCAGTACTTC. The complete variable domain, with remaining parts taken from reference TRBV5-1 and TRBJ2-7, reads KAGVTQTPRYLIKTRGQQVTLSCSPISGHRSVSWYQQTPGQGLQFLFEYFSETQRNKGNFPGRFSGRQFSNSRSEMNVSTLELGDSALYLCASTEGGAPYEQYFGPGTRLTVT.

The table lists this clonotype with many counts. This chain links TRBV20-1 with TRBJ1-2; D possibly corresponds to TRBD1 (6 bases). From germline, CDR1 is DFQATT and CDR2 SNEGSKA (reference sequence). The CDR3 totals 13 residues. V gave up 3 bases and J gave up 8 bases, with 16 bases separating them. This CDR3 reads CSASKQGAGGYTF. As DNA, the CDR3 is TGCAGTGCTAGTAAACAGGGAGCGGGGGGCTACACCTTC.